The 2 T cell receptor beta chains below come from one sample, sequenced in a study of CXCR3-negative and CXCR3-positive naive CD8 T cells. It was by 5' RACE with UMI labels that the TRB cDNA libraries were prepared. TCRdb re-called the 5' RACE reads and catalogs CDR3 proteins one per entry, DNA excluded. Its listing shows tens of thousands of distinct CDR3 sequences. The sequencing sample was made of memory CD8+ T cells from blood. The source of these receptors is a human donor in good health. Some clones in this sample may be carry-over from other donors' samples.

The chain couples TRBV5-1 to TRBJ2-3. CDR1 SGHRS and CDR2 YFSETQ come from the germline V gene. The CDR3 runs 12 residues. CDR3 sequence: CASSFFGDTQYF.

This rearrangement joins TRBV4-2 to TRBJ2-1; TCRdb names TRBD2, which stays unverified in the absence of DNA. The germline V gene has CDR1 LGHNA and CDR2 YNFKEQ. The CDR3 has 14 residues. The CDR3 is CASSHSGTYNEQFF.